This T cell receptor beta chain was sequenced in a study of OX40 agonist ivuxolimab in advanced cancers. The method was immunoSEQ multiplex PCR; TCRdb's version includes in-frame clones alone and lacks a portion of them. The sample includes fewer than 30,000 clones, about 76% of them seen just once. This receptor was taken from an adult with an advanced solid tumor such as melanoma, head and neck, liver or kidney cancer. This sample comprised CD4+ or CD8+ T cells sorted from blood, obtained in a trial of the OX40 agonist ivuxolimab.

This chain's CDR3 is CASSPRGLQETQYF. DNA of the CDR3: TGCGCCAGCAGCCCGAGGGGCCTGCAAGAGACCCAGTACTTC. V and J are TRBV4-1 and TRBJ2-5; D assignment may be TRBD1 or TRBD2 (5 bases each). The V gene lost 4 bases and the J gene lost 2 bases, with 11 bases spanning the gap. CDR1 and CDR2 (germline): MGHRA, YSYEKL. This CDR3 contains 14 residues.